One sample yielded the 4 T cell receptor beta chains listed below, sequenced in a study of T-cell memory formation after mild COVID-19. Using its own MiXCR run on the 5' RACE reads, TCRdb lists one record per CDR3 protein. The table records approximately 100,000 distinct CDR3 sequences, roughly 10% of them present only once. The sequencing sample was made of PBMCs or a T cell subset sorted from them (not recorded which). Receptors were obtained from a young man who had mild COVID-19 (a few samples of this study predate the infection). Cell type and time point are not known.

The chain couples TRBV3-1 to TRBJ2-5; D is unresolved. V dropped 1 base and J dropped 6 bases, with 18 bases sitting between them. The CDR3 is made up of 16 amino acids. Germline V gives CDR1 LGHDT, CDR2 YNNKEL (reference sequence). The CDR3 loop is CASSQAGIGPQKTQYF. CDR3 nucleotide sequence: TGTGCCAGCAGCCAAGCCGGTATTGGGCCCCAGAAGACCCAGTACTTC.

The chain is built from TRBV4-1 and TRBJ1-5; no clear D gene. This CDR3 region has 15 residues. Germline V gene lookup returns CDR1 MGHRA and CDR2 YSYEKL. V was pared by 0 bases and J by 0 bases, with 6 bases between. In DNA, the CDR3 is TGCGCCAGCAGCCAAGACTCCGGTAGCAATCAGCCCCAGCATTTT. It encodes CASSQDSGSNQPQHF.

Many counts were recorded for this clonotype. This chain joins TRBV4-1 and TRBJ2-3, with 10 bases fitting TRBD2. Per the germline V gene, CDR1 is MGHRA and CDR2 is YSYEKL. The CDR3 spans 18 residues. The ends lost 4 bases at V and 3 bases at J; junction bases unmatched: 13. CDR3: CASSLRILAGEGTDTQYF. CDR3 in DNA: TGCGCCAGCAGCCTAAGGATCCTAGCGGGGGAGGGTACAGATACGCAGTATTTT.

The chain employs TRBV7-8 and TRBJ2-5, with 7 bases fitting TRBD2. V lost 3 bases and J lost 0; bases outside the gene matches: 4. CDR1 SGHVS and CDR2 FQNEAQ come from the germline V gene. The CDR3 is 15 residues long. Written as DNA, the CDR3 is TGTGCCAGCAGCTTTGGGCGGGGGTACCAAGAGACCCAGTACTTC. Translation: CASSFGRGYQETQYF. Using reference TRBV7-8 and TRBJ2-5 for the parts outside the CDR3, the full variable domain is GAGVSQSPRYKVAKRGQDVALRCDPISGHVSLFWYQQALGQGPEFLTYFQNEAQLDKSGLPSDRFFAERPEGSVSTLKIQRTQQEDSAVYLCASSFGRGYQETQYFGPGTRLLVL.